These 3 T cell receptor beta chains were all obtained from the same sample, sequenced in a study of control samples from healthy donors and cancer patients. Data came from immunoSEQ multiplex PCR; TCRdb stores just in-frame clones and leaves some out. In the table there are about 120,000 clones, about 91% of which are singletons. The sequencing sample was made of blood. These receptors were taken from a man between 40 and 49 years old in good health.

Of note for this clone: In the same sample, other DNA sequences code for this CDR3. The chain uses TRBV7-8 and TRBJ1-2; maybe TRBD1 (5 bases). The germline gives CDR1 SGHVS, CDR2 FQNEAQ. The CDR3 is 13 amino acids. V gave up 5 bases and J gave up 1 base, with 8 bases separating them. The DNA of the CDR3 is TGTGCCAGCAGCCCTGACAGTAACTATGGCTACACCTTC. Translated: CASSPDSNYGYTF. The full variable domain, its missing parts supplied by reference TRBV7-8 and TRBJ1-2, is GAGVSQSPRYKVAKRGQDVALRCDPISGHVSLFWYQQALGQGPEFLTYFQNEAQLDKSGLPSDRFFAERPEGSVSTLKIQRTQQEDSAVYLCASSPDSNYGYTFGSGTRLTVV.

The chain joins TRBV4-1 to TRBJ2-7, with D uncertain. Germline CDR1 MGHRA, CDR2 YSYEKL. The CDR3 loop spans 15 amino acids. Trimming pared 1 base from V and 2 bases from J, leaving 12 bases between. The CDR3 protein is CASSQGLAATYEQYF. In DNA form, the CDR3 reads TGCGCCAGCAGCCAAGGTTTGGCAGCGACCTACGAGCAGTACTTC.

This clone occurred once. V gene TRBV11-3 combines with J gene TRBJ2-5; 7 nucleotides align to TRBD2. Germline CDR1 and CDR2: SGHNT and YENEEA. The CDR3 extends over 16 amino acids. With 5 bases clipped from V and 3 bases from J, the junction kept 12 bases outside the gene matches. This CDR3 reads CASSPKRSGAKETQYF. In nucleotides, the CDR3 is TGTGCCAGCAGCCCGAAGAGGAGCGGGGCTAAAGAGACCCAGTACTTC.